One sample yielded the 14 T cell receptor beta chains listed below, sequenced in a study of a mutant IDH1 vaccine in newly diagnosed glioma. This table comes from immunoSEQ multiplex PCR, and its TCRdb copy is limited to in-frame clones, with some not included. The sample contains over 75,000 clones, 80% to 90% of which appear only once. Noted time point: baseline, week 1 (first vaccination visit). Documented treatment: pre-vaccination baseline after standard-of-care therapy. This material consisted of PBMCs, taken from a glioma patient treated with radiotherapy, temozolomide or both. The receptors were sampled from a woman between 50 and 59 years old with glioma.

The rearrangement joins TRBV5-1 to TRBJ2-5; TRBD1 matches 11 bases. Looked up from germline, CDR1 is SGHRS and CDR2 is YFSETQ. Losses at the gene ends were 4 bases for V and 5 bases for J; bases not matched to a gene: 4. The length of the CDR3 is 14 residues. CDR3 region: CASSGRTGGETQYF. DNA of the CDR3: TGCGCCAGCAGCGGACGGACAGGGGGCGAGACCCAGTACTTC.

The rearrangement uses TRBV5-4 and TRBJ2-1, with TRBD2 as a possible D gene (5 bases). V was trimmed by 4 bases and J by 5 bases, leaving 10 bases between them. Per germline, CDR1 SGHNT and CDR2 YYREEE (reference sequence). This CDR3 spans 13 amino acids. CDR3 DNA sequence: TGTGCCAGCAGCATCCGGGGAGACAATGAGCAGTTCTTC. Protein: CASSIRGDNEQFF. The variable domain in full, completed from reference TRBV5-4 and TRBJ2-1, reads ETGVTQSPTHLIKTRGQQVTLRCSSQSGHNTVSWYQQALGQGPQFIFQYYREEENGRGNFPPRFSGLQFPNYSSELNVNALELDDSALYLCASSIRGDNEQFFGPGTRLTVL.

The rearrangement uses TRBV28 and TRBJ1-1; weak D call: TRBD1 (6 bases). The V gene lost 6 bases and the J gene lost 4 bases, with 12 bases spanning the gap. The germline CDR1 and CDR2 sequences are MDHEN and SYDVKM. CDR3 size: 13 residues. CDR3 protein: CASRTWGRTEAFF. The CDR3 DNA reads TGTGCCAGCAGGACCTGGGGGCGCACTGAAGCTTTCTTT.

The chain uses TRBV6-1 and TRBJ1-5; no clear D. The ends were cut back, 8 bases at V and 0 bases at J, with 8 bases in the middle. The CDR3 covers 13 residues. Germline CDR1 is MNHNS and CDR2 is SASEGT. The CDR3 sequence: CASQEYSNQPQHF. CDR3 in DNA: TGTGCCAGCCAGGAGTATAGCAATCAGCCCCAGCATTTT.

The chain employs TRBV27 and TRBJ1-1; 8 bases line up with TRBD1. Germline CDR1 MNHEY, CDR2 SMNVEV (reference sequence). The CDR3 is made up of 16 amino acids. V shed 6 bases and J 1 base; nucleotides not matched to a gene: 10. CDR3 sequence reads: CASRDRVLRRNTEAFF. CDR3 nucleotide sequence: TGTGCCAGCAGGGACAGGGTATTACGGAGGAACACTGAAGCTTTCTTT.

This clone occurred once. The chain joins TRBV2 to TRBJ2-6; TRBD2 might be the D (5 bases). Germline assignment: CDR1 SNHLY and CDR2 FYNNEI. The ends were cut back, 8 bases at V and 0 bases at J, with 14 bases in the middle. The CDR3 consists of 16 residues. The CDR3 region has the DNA TGTGCCAGCGGAAAAGGGAGAGACTCTGGGGCCAACGTCCTGACTTTC. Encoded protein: CASGKGRDSGANVLTF.

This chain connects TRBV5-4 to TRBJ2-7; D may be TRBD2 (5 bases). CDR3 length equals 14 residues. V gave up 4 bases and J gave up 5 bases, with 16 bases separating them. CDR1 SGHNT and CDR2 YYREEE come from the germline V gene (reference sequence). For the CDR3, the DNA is TGTGCCAGCAGCCCGGTTGCTAGCTGGGACGAGCAGTACTTC. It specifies CASSPVASWDEQYF.

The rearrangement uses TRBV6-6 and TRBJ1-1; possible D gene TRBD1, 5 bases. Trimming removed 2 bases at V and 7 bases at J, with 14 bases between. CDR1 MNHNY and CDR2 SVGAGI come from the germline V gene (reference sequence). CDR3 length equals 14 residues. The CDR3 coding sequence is TGTGCCAGCAGTTACGGGCAGGGAAACTATGAAGCTTTCTTT. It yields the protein CASSYGQGNYEAFF.

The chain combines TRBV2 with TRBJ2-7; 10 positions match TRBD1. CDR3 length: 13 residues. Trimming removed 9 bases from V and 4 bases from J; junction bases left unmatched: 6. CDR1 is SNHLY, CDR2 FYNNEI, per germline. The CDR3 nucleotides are TGTGCCAGTTCGGGGGACAGGGGTTACGAGCAGTACTTC. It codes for CASSGDRGYEQYF.

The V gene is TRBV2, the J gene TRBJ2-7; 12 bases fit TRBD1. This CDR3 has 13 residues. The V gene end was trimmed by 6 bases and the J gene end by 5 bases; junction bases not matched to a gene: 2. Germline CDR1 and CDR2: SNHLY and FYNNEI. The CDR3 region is CASSGTGGHEQYF. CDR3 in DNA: TGTGCCAGCAGCGGGACAGGGGGCCACGAGCAGTACTTC.

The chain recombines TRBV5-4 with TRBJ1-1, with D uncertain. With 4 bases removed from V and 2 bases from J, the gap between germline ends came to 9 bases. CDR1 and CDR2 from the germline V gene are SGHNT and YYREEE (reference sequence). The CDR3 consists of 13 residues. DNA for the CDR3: TGTGCCAGCAGCATCGACGTAAACACTGAAGCTTTCTTT. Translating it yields CASSIDVNTEAFF.

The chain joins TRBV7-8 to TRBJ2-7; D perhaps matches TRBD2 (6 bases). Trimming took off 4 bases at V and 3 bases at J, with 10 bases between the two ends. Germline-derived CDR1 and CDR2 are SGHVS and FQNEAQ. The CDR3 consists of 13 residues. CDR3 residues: CASSSFGGYEQYF. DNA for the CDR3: TGTGCCAGCAGCTCTTTCGGGGGCTACGAGCAGTACTTC.

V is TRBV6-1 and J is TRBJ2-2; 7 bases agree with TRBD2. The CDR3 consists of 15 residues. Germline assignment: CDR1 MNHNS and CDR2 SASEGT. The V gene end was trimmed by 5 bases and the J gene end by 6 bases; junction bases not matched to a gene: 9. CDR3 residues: CASSQRGPNPGELFF. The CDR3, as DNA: TGTGCCAGCAGTCAGCGGGGCCCAAATCCCGGGGAGCTGTTTTTT.

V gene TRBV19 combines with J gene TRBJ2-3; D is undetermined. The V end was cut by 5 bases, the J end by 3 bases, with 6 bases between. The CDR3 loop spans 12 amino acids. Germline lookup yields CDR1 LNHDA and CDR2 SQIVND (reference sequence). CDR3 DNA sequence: TGTGCCAGTAGTGCAGAGACAGATACGCAGTATTTT. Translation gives CASSAETDTQYF.